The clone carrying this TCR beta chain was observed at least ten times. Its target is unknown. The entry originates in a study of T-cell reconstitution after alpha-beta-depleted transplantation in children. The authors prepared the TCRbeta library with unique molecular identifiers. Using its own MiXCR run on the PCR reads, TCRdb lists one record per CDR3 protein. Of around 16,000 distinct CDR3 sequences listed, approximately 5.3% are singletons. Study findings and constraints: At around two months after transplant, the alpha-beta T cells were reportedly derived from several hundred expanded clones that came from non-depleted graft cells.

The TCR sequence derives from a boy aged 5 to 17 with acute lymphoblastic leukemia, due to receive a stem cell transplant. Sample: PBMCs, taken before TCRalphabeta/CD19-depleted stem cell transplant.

This CDR3 is CASSSNAGGPDTQYF. CDR3 coding DNA: TGTGCCAGCAGCTCAAACGCGGGGGGGCCGGATACGCAGTATTTT. The chain has TRBV9 and TRBJ2-3, with TRBD2 matching 9 bases. The CDR3 runs to 15 residues. With V trimmed by 4 bases and J by 6 bases, 9 bases remained unmatched. The germline V gene encodes CDR1 SGDLS and CDR2 YYNGEE.